The rows below give T cell receptor beta chains drawn from one sample of a study of T cell responses to AZD1222 COVID-19 vaccine. The assay was immunoSEQ multiplex PCR, and TCRdb's table has in-frame clones only and misses some. The table lists 110,000 or so clones, 88% of them singletons. This sample comprised peripheral blood, obtained 28 days after the second AZD1222 dose. Source of these receptors: an adult who received the AZD1222 COVID-19 vaccine. Each CDR3 is given without its conserved first and last residue.

>TRBV4-3|TRBJ1-2
ASSQDRWGNYGYT
>TRBV29-1|TRBJ2-3
SVDYSLGGGAADTQY
>TRBV3-1/TRBV3-2|TRBJ1-2
ASSHGLGGYT
>TRBV28|TRBJ1-6
ASSSLDRDSSPLH
>TRBV4-2|TRBJ2-1
ASSQMGGAVYNEQF
>TRBV29-1|TRBJ2-1
SVEARVEGLDEQF
>TRBV10-2|TRBJ1-2
ASSESVWGDHNYGYT
>TRBV5-1|TRBJ2-1
ASSLEALRALSYNEQF
>TRBV5-4|TRBJ1-2
ASSFSADYT
>TRBV19|TRBJ2-2
ASSIPNTGELF
>TRBV7-9|TRBJ2-7
ASSAAGLRFGYEQY
>TRBV21-1|TRBJ2-1
ASRHRGRYYNEQF
>TRBV6-2/TRBV6-3|TRBJ2-3
ASSQRGGTDTQY
>TRBV28|TRBJ1-2
ASAPGEQPYGYT
>TRBV18|TRBJ1-3
ASSPPSLSGNTIY
>TRBV3-1/TRBV3-2|TRBJ2-5
ASSQGTLGRSETQY
>TRBV24-1|TRBJ1-2
ATSDPYGYT
>TRBV7-8|TRBJ2-7
ASSFRQGARYEQY
>TRBV11-2|TRBJ1-1
ASGPYVNTEAF
>TRBV20-1|TRBJ1-6
SASEQGGGNSPLH
>TRBV15|TRBJ1-2
ATSSTPPGTAEVVYGYT
>TRBV9|TRBJ1-4
ASSPRGMGGNEKLF
>TRBV9|TRBJ1-2
ASSVDVRFVGYT
>TRBV19|TRBJ1-5
ASTPTGALGQPQH
>TRBV5-5|TRBJ1-3
ASSFGGLSGNTIY
>TRBV6-6|TRBJ1-3
ASSYDRTDSGNTIY
>TRBV20-1|TRBJ2-7
SASPMGRGGYEQY
>TRBV4-2|TRBJ2-3
ASSQGVGGSDTQY
>TRBV5-6|TRBJ2-7
ASTPGLSYEQY
>TRBV5-4|TRBJ1-1
ASSSKTGMNTEAF
>TRBV12-3/TRBV12-4|TRBJ2-3
ASRPTSTDTQY
>TRBV4-1|TRBJ1-3
ASSRSGGTGNPPGNTIY
>TRBV7-2|TRBJ1-1
ASSLDRANTEAF
>TRBV7-2|TRBJ1-3
ASSLTGGGNTIY
>TRBV18|TRBJ2-1
ASSPIQRNEQF
>TRBV13|TRBJ2-3
ASSRTGITQY
>TRBV18|TRBJ2-1
ASSPRPNNEQF
>TRBV5-4|TRBJ2-7
ASSAGGPTYEQY
>TRBV2|TRBJ2-5
ASRVGTGGGETQY
>TRBV6-1|TRBJ1-2
ASSESRDIGGYT
>TRBV12-3/TRBV12-4|TRBJ1-5
ASSTARNQPQH
>TRBV7-2|TRBJ2-7
ASSLEQSYEQY
>TRBV7-2|TRBJ2-7
ASSKRESYEQY
>TRBV10-3|TRBJ2-2
AIRDGNGELF
>TRBV12-5|TRBJ2-7
ASGFVGAGKRHEQY
>TRBV3-1/TRBV3-2|TRBJ2-7
ASTSRDRLGEQY
>TRBV5-1|TRBJ2-2
ASAGQDTGELF
>TRBV5-4|TRBJ1-2
ASSLDRGYT
>TRBV19|TRBJ1-1
ASSARQGAGTEAF
>TRBV11-2|TRBJ1-2
ASSPRGFNYGYT
>TRBV6-5|TRBJ1-5
ASWGQGFYQPQH
>TRBV5-1|TRBJ2-2
ASRWTGYTGELF
>TRBV19|TRBJ1-1
ASSIGSGLTEAF
>TRBV10-3|TRBJ1-1
AISDPSSMNTEAF
>TRBV5-1|TRBJ2-5
ASSGGNSGQETQY
>TRBV11-2|TRBJ2-5
ASSLRQGWETQY
>TRBV6-6|TRBJ1-2
ASSPTDGYT
>TRBV29-1|TRBJ1-1
SGLRDRGYTEAF